The 23 T cell receptor beta chains below were found in one sample sequenced in a study of cytomegalovirus exposure and HLA in healthy donors. The PCR had 60 Vbeta and 13 Jbeta primers. Data came from immunoSEQ multiplex PCR; TCRdb stores just in-frame clones and leaves some out. The table includes over 200,000 clones, more than 75% detected once. Sequenced sample: PBMCs. All receptors come from a human donor in good health.

This clone was observed once. The chain combines TRBV5-1 with TRBJ2-1, with TRBD2 matching over 7 bases. The CDR3 length is 18 residues. V trimming: 0 bases; J trimming: 3 bases; junction bases outside the gene matches: 12. Germline V gene lookup returns CDR1 SGHRS and CDR2 YFSETQ. CDR3: CASSLDRSAGAGYNEQFF. The CDR3 nucleotides read TGCGCCAGCAGCTTGGATCGAAGCGCGGGAGCCGGCTACAATGAGCAGTTCTTC.

The chain recombines TRBV4-2 with TRBJ2-5; D ambiguous. The CDR3 covers 14 residues. Germline V gene sequence: CDR1 LGHNA, CDR2 YNFKEQ. V shed 0 bases and J shed 2 bases, with 7 bases lying between them. CDR3 DNA sequence: TGTGCCAGCAGCCAAGAATGGCTGCAAGAGACCCAGTACTTC. Protein sequence: CASSQEWLQETQYF.

The genes are TRBV5-4 and TRBJ2-3, with a weak D call TRBD1 (5 bases). There are 15 residues in the CDR3. The ends were cut back, 5 bases at V and 0 bases at J, with 13 bases in the middle. The germline CDR1 and CDR2 sequences are SGHNT and YYREEE (reference sequence). CDR3 loop: CASRRDSASTDTQYF. CDR3 DNA sequence: TGTGCCAGCAGACGCGACAGTGCTAGCACAGATACGCAGTATTTT.

The rearrangement joins TRBV18 to TRBJ2-5, with 9 positions matching TRBD2. With 6 bases clipped from V and 2 bases from J, the junction kept 4 bases outside the gene matches. There are 14 residues in the CDR3. The germline gives CDR1 KGHSH, CDR2 LQKENI. The CDR3 reads CASSFSGRQETQYF. In DNA, the CDR3 is TGTGCCAGCTCTTTCAGCGGGAGGCAAGAGACCCAGTACTTC.

The gene calls are TRBV7-2 and TRBJ2-7, with D possibly TRBD1 on 6 matching bases. Trimming stripped 1 base from V and 0 bases from J, with 10 bases between. The CDR3 is 15 residues long. Looked up from germline, CDR1 is SGHTA and CDR2 is FQGNSA. As DNA, the CDR3 is TGTGCCAGCAGCTTAGGTCCAGGGGACTCCTACGAGCAGTACTTC. It encodes CASSLGPGDSYEQYF.

J is TRBJ2-7 and V is TRBV15; 9 bases fit TRBD2. The germline V gene has CDR1 LNHNV and CDR2 YYDKDF (reference sequence). The V gene end was trimmed by 0 bases and the J gene end by 5 bases; junction bases not matched to a gene: 11. The CDR3 runs 17 residues. CDR3 bases: TGTGCCACCAGCAGAGATAGGAGTCTAGCGGGAAAAAACGAGCAGTACTTC. This codes for CATSRDRSLAGKNEQYF.

The gene calls are TRBV5-1 and TRBJ2-7, with 8 bases aligning to TRBD2. V lost 0 bases to trimming and J lost 2 bases; unmatched junction nucleotides: 4. The germline gives CDR1 SGHRS, CDR2 YFSETQ. The CDR3 has 15 residues. The CDR3 DNA is TGCGCCAGCAGCTTGGATGCGGGGGGACCCTACGAGCAGTACTTC. Translated, it gives CASSLDAGGPYEQYF.

A note on this clone: The same CDR3 can be traced to other DNA sequences in this sample. The gene calls are TRBV29-1 and TRBJ2-7, with 7 bases lining up with TRBD1. Unmatched junction bases numbered 7, after V lost 4 bases and J lost 4 bases. Germline V gives CDR1 SQVTM, CDR2 ANQGSEA. This CDR3 is built from 13 residues. The DNA for the CDR3 is TGCAGCGTTGGACCGGGACAGACATACGAGCAGTACTTC. It specifies CSVGPGQTYEQYF.

For this clone: An end of the junction does not agree with germline; a read error may underlie this. The rearrangement links TRBV7-9 to TRBJ2-3; tentative D call: TRBD1 (5 bases). Germline V gives CDR1 SEHNR, CDR2 FQNEAQ (reference sequence). The CDR3 consists of 15 residues. The CDR3 region has the DNA TGTTCCAGCAGCCGCGGACACCTAAAGGAGGATACGCAGTATTTT. Its translation is CSSSRGHLKEDTQYF.

A note on this clone: Distinct nucleotide sequences in the sample also encode this CDR3. V usage is TRBV10-3 and J usage is TRBJ2-1; the match to TRBD2 covers 9 bases. The CDR3 runs to 15 residues. V dropped 0 bases and J dropped 3; count of bases not matched to a gene: 0. Germline lookup yields CDR1 ENHRY and CDR2 SYGVKD. CDR3 bases: TGTGCCATCAGTGAGTCAGCGGGGGGCTACAATGAGCAGTTCTTC. Translating it yields CAISESAGGYNEQFF.

The rearrangement joins TRBV11-3 to TRBJ2-1; 9 positions agree with TRBD2. Germline CDR1 reads SGHNT; CDR2 reads YENEEA. V lost 5 bases to trimming and J lost 2 bases; unmatched junction nucleotides: 1. The CDR3 totals 14 residues. CDR3 residues: CASSQREAYNEQFF. CDR3 in DNA: TGTGCCAGCAGCCAGCGGGAGGCCTACAATGAGCAGTTCTTC.

The chain carries TRBV7-2 and TRBJ2-3, with 9 bases fitting TRBD2. CDR1 is SGHTA, CDR2 FQGNSA, per germline. CDR3 length: 18 amino acids. Unmatched junction bases numbered 14, after V lost 7 bases and J lost 0 bases. This CDR3 is CASIPGLAHRVSTDTQYF. The CDR3 region has the DNA TGTGCCAGCATACCGGGACTAGCCCACCGCGTCAGCACAGATACGCAGTATTTT.

The chain has TRBV11-2 and TRBJ1-1; TRBD1 matches at 8 bases. Germline CDR1 SGHAT, CDR2 FQNNGV. Trimming took 2 bases from V and 2 from J; bases not matched to a gene: 4. CDR3 length: 15 amino acids. The CDR3 loop reads CASSLIGQGNTEAFF. The DNA for the CDR3 is TGTGCCAGCAGCTTAATCGGACAGGGTAACACTGAAGCTTTCTTT.

This chain links TRBV28 with TRBJ2-1; perhaps TRBD2 as D (7 bases). There are 14 residues in the CDR3. The V end was cut by 6 bases, the J end by 6 bases, with 15 bases between. Germline V gives CDR1 MDHEN, CDR2 SYDVKM. The CDR3 here is CASRKRGEGNEQFF. In DNA, the CDR3 is TGTGCCAGCAGGAAAAGGGGGGAGGGCAATGAGCAGTTCTTC.

The chain joins TRBV14 to TRBJ2-7; the D gene is possibly TRBD1 (6 bases). Per germline, CDR1 SGHDN and CDR2 FVKESK. This CDR3 is built from 14 residues. The germline V and J ends were trimmed by 2 bases and 6 bases, with 14 bases remaining between them. CDR3 residues: CASSQSQGFPEQYF. CDR3 coding DNA: TGTGCCAGCAGCCAATCACAGGGTTTCCCCGAGCAGTACTTC.

The chain couples TRBV11-3 to TRBJ2-1, with 10 bases fitting TRBD1. The CDR3 is 16 amino acids. Germline CDR1 SGHNT, CDR2 YENEEA. V shed 0 bases and J 8 bases; nucleotides not matched to a gene: 7. In nucleotides, the CDR3 is TGTGCCAGCAGCTTAGATTGGAGACAGGGGGCCGATGAGCAGTTCTTC. Protein product: CASSLDWRQGADEQFF.

The count of this clone is one. The chain employs TRBV4-2 and TRBJ2-7, with TRBD1 as a possible D gene (5 bases). The V gene's germline CDR1 is LGHNA and CDR2 YNFKEQ. V dropped 0 bases and J dropped 0 bases, with 12 bases sitting between them. The CDR3 runs to 16 residues. Written as DNA, the CDR3 is TGTGCCAGCAGCCAAGAATTCCGACAGCTCTCCTACGAGCAGTACTTC. Protein sequence: CASSQEFRQLSYEQYF.

The chain employs TRBV29-1 and TRBJ2-3; weak D call: TRBD1 (5 bases). The V and J ends lost 4 bases and 0 bases respectively, with 11 bases between them. Germline lookup yields CDR1 SQVTM and CDR2 ANQGSEA. The CDR3 contains 14 residues. The CDR3 is CSVGDRPSTDTQYF. The CDR3 DNA follows: TGCAGCGTTGGCGACAGACCTAGCACAGATACGCAGTATTTT.

The rearrangement uses TRBV7-9 and TRBJ2-5; TRBD2 matches at 10 bases. CDR3 length equals 17 residues. CDR1 and CDR2 from the germline V gene are SEHNR and FQNEAQ (reference sequence). Germline trimming cut 2 bases from V and 4 bases from J; bases unmatched to any gene: 10. The chain's CDR3 is CASSLRQGKREGETQYF. CDR3 in DNA: TGTGCCAGCAGCTTACGGCAGGGGAAGCGGGAGGGAGAGACCCAGTACTTC.

The chain employs TRBV27 and TRBJ2-7; D may be TRBD2 (6 bases). The CDR3 consists of 15 residues. CDR1 and CDR2 from the germline V gene are MNHEY and SMNVEV (reference sequence). Trimming stripped 5 bases from V and 2 bases from J, with 16 bases between. CDR3 in amino acids: CASSQDGGPTYEQYF. The CDR3 nucleotides read TGTGCCAGCAGTCAGGACGGAGGGCCGACCTACGAGCAGTACTTC.

This clone was recorded once. The rearrangement uses TRBV9 and TRBJ2-1; maybe TRBD2 (6 bases). The V end was cut by 4 bases, the J end by 2 bases, with 13 bases between. The CDR3 length is 15 residues. The germline V gene has CDR1 SGDLS and CDR2 YYNGEE. CDR3 loop: CASSFGGNTYNEQFF. CDR3 nucleotide sequence: TGTGCCAGCAGCTTTGGGGGGAATACCTACAATGAGCAGTTCTTC.

J is TRBJ2-3 and V is TRBV6-4; D might be TRBD1 (6 bases). The germline V gene encodes CDR1 MRHNA and CDR2 SNTAGT. CDR3 length: 15 residues. The germline V and J ends were trimmed by 2 bases and 3 bases, with 12 bases remaining between them. The DNA for the CDR3 is TGTGCCAGCAGTGACGGGCAGGGGCATACAGATACGCAGTATTTT. It is translated as CASSDGQGHTDTQYF.

The chain has TRBV27 and TRBJ1-2, with D uncertain. This CDR3 region has 13 residues. Trimming pared 6 bases from V and 7 bases from J, leaving 15 bases between. The germline V gene has CDR1 MNHEY and CDR2 SMNVEV (reference sequence). CDR3 protein: CASRQTRLGGYTF. The DNA for the CDR3 is TGTGCCAGCAGGCAAACCAGGCTCGGTGGCTACACCTTC.